The rows below give T cell receptor beta chains drawn from one sample of a study of T cells after yellow fever vaccination. TCRdb processed the 5' RACE reads anew with MiXCR; each CDR3 protein has one entry. The sample carries roughly 32,000 distinct CDR3 sequences, around 4.8% recorded once. This sample comprised CD8+ T cells sorted from PBMCs, obtained 5 days after the yellow fever booster vaccination. These receptors all stem from a man aged 25 to 40 who received the YFV17D yellow fever vaccine. The CDR3 runs from the conserved cysteine through the conserved F or W. Fields, in order: clone size, J gene, V gene, D gene, CDR3 DNA, CDR3 protein. The D gene is left open where the match is weak. Not all rows give a size; the values are once, few, many and, for expanded clones, a class.

many	TRBJ2-5	TRBV20-1	-	TGCAGTGCTAGAGATTATTTTCGCCAGGCCCATCAAGAGACCCAGTACTTC	CSARDYFRQAHQETQYF
many	TRBJ1-6	TRBV4-3	-	TGCGCCAGCAGCCAAGGATTACAGGGTTGGAATTCACCCCTCCACTTT	CASSQGLQGWNSPLHF
many	TRBJ2-1	TRBV14	-	TGTGCCAGCAGCCAAGGACCCAATGAGCAGTTCTTC	CASSQGPNEQFF
many	TRBJ1-1	TRBV12-5	-	TGTGCTAGTGGTTTGGTACTAGGGAACACTGAAGCTTTCTTT	CASGLVLGNTEAFF
many	TRBJ2-1	TRBV19	-	TGTGCCAGTAGTATATTGGAGTCGAGGGAAGGGAATGAGCAGTTCTTC	CASSILESREGNEQFF
many	TRBJ2-3	TRBV24-1	-	TGTGCCACCAGTGATTACCCGACAGGCCCCTGGCCAGATACGCAGTATTTT	CATSDYPTGPWPDTQYF
many	TRBJ2-4	TRBV4-3	-	TGCGCCAGCAGCCCCGCCAAATCAAACAGCGAAAACATTCAGTACTTC	CASSPAKSNSENIQYF
many	TRBJ2-1	TRBV11-1	TRBD2	TGTGCCAGCAGCTTTCCGGCTAGCGGGGCTCTCCTTCAGGGTTATGAGCAGTTCTTC	CASSFPASGALLQGYEQFF
many	TRBJ2-2	TRBV4-3	TRBD2	TGCGCCAGCAGCCAAGGACTAGCTGGGCCTCCTGGCGGGGAGCTGTTTTTT	CASSQGLAGPPGGELFF
many	TRBJ2-1	TRBV4-3	TRBD2	TGCGCCAGCAGCCCGGGGGGGAGCTCCTACAATGAGCAGTTCTTC	CASSPGGSSYNEQFF
many	TRBJ2-5	TRBV14	TRBD2	TGTGCCAGCAGCCAACCGGGACTAGCGGGATTTGAGACCCAGTACTTC	CASSQPGLAGFETQYF
-	TRBJ2-7	TRBV23-1	TRBD1	TGCGCCAGCAGTCCCGACAGGGAGAAGGTCCACGAGCAGTACTTC	CASSPDREKVHEQYF
many	TRBJ2-7	TRBV10-3	TRBD2	TGTGCCATCAAACTAGGCCCGGGACTAGCGGGATCCTACGAGCAGTACTTC	CAIKLGPGLAGSYEQYF
many	TRBJ2-4	TRBV19	-	TGTGCCAGTCGGAAAAAAAACATTCAGTACTTC	CASRKKNIQYF
many	TRBJ2-3	TRBV7-3	-	TGTGCCAGCAGTCCCATAAACAGGGACCGCACAGATACGCAGTATTTT	CASSPINRDRTDTQYF
many	TRBJ2-7	TRBV23-1	-	TGCGCCAGCAGTCAAGACAGGTCCAAACGGTACTTC	CASSQDRSKRYF
many	TRBJ1-5	TRBV12-3/TRBV12-4	-	TGTGCCAGCAGCTTCTCAGGGTCCGATCAGCCCCAGCATTTT	CASSFSGSDQPQHF
many	TRBJ2-7	TRBV6-2/TRBV6-3	TRBD1	TGTGCCAGCAAAATCGGGACAGGGGGAACCTACGAGCAGTACTTC	CASKIGTGGTYEQYF
many	TRBJ1-3	TRBV7-6	TRBD1	TGTGCCAGCAGCGAGGACAGGGGGCTTGGAAACACCATATATTTT	CASSEDRGLGNTIYF
many	TRBJ2-6	TRBV9	-	TGTGCCAGCAGCGCAACGGACTTCTCTGGGGCCAACGTCCTGACTTTC	CASSATDFSGANVLTF
-	TRBJ2-7	TRBV11-2	TRBD1	TGTGCCAGCAGCTTTCCGGGACAGACCTACGAGCAGTACTTC	CASSFPGQTYEQYF
many	TRBJ2-2	TRBV30	-	TGTGCCTGGGACGGGGGAAGTGTGCTGTTTTTT	CAWDGGSVLFF
many	TRBJ2-1	TRBV20-1	-	TGCAGTGCTAGAGAGCAGCAAAAGAGTGAGCAGTTCTTC	CSAREQQKSEQFF
many	TRBJ2-3	TRBV7-9	-	TGTGCCCAACGCGGGGTTGACACAGATACGCAGTATTTT	CAQRGVDTDTQYF
many	TRBJ2-1	TRBV20-1	-	TGCAGCGTCGAACCGGACATGCTCTATGAGCAGTTCTTC	CSVEPDMLYEQFF
many	TRBJ2-7	TRBV7-2	TRBD2	TGTGCCAGCAGCTTAGTACTAGCGGGAGGGACTTACGAGCAGTACTTC	CASSLVLAGGTYEQYF
many	TRBJ2-1	TRBV25-1	-	TGTGCCAGCAGTGAATATCTCTACAATGAGCAGTTCTTC	CASSEYLYNEQFF
many	TRBJ2-5	TRBV6-6	-	TGTGCCAGCAGTTACTTCGCAGGCCAAGAGACCCAGTACTTC	CASSYFAGQETQYF
many	TRBJ2-3	TRBV5-1	-	TGCGCCAGCAGCTTGGACAGGCTGGCAGATACGCAGTATTTT	CASSLDRLADTQYF
many	TRBJ2-2	TRBV6-5	TRBD1	TGTGCCAGCAGTTGGGGACAGCCGAACACCGGGGAGCTGTTTTTT	CASSWGQPNTGELFF
many	TRBJ2-5	TRBV5-1	TRBD2	TGCGCCAGCAGCTTGGCCTCGAGCGGGAGTTGGGAGACCCAGTACTTC	CASSLASSGSWETQYF
many	TRBJ2-1	TRBV15	-	TGTGCCACCAGCAGGGTTAGCGGGACAGGGCCCGTCTACAATGAGCAGTTCTTC	CATSRVSGTGPVYNEQFF
many	TRBJ2-1	TRBV5-4	TRBD2	TGTGCCAGCAGCCCCGGACTAGCGGGATTCAATGAGCAGTTCTTC	CASSPGLAGFNEQFF
many	TRBJ2-1	TRBV6-5	-	TGTGCCAGCAGTTACCCGATGAGTGGAGGTGAGCAGTTCTTC	CASSYPMSGGEQFF
many	TRBJ2-5	TRBV29-1	-	TGCAGCGTAGTACCAGAGGAGGGCGTTGGTCCAGAGACCCAGTACTTC	CSVVPEEGVGPETQYF
many	TRBJ2-7	TRBV5-1	TRBD2	TGCGCCAGCAGCCCCGGGGGGATCGGCTCCTACGAGCAGTACTTC	CASSPGGIGSYEQYF
many	TRBJ1-4	TRBV11-2	-	TGTGCCAGCAGCTCCCTTGGCGAAAAACTGTTTTTT	CASSSLGEKLFF
many	TRBJ2-2	TRBV6-5	-	TGTGCCAGCAGTTTGATCCTGGACGTTTCAGCCACCGGGGAGCTGTTTTTT	CASSLILDVSATGELFF
many	TRBJ2-2	TRBV20-1	-	TGCAGTGCTAGAGATCTACACACCGGGGAGCTGTTTTTT	CSARDLHTGELFF
many	TRBJ1-1	TRBV4-3	-	TGCGCCAGCAGCCAAGTGTACGGGAACACTGAAGCTTTCTTT	CASSQVYGNTEAFF
many	TRBJ2-3	TRBV3-1	-	TGTGCCAGCAGCTCCCGCGTCCTCGCATCAGATACGCAGTATTTT	CASSSRVLASDTQYF
many	TRBJ1-1	TRBV6-6	-	TGTGCCAGCTTTAACGGGGCAGAAGCTTTCTTT	CASFNGAEAFF
many	TRBJ2-7	TRBV5-1	-	TGCGCCAGCAGCTTCAAGACTAGTGCCCCTTCCTACGAGCAGTACTTC	CASSFKTSAPSYEQYF
many	TRBJ2-5	TRBV5-4	-	TGTGCCAGCAGCTTTTGGGTGACAGGTCCCCTAAAGGGAGAGACCCAGTACTTC	CASSFWVTGPLKGETQYF
many	TRBJ1-1	TRBV2	-	TGTGCCAGCAGAGCAGGGATTGGAATCACTGAAGCTTTCTTT	CASRAGIGITEAFF
many	TRBJ2-7	TRBV7-8	TRBD2	TGTGCCAGCAGCTTTTGGGAGGGCCTTTCTTACGAGCAGTACTTC	CASSFWEGLSYEQYF
many	TRBJ1-2	TRBV30	-	TGTGCCTGGAGTGGCCGGGGTGGCTACACCTTC	CAWSGRGGYTF
many	TRBJ2-1	TRBV12-3/TRBV12-4	TRBD1	TGTGCCAGCAGCCTTTGGGTGGGGACAGAAGGTGAGCAGTTCTTC	CASSLWVGTEGEQFF
many	TRBJ2-7	TRBV5-6	TRBD1	TGTGCCAGTGGCAGGACAGGGTTCTACGAGCAGTACTTC	CASGRTGFYEQYF
many	TRBJ2-7	TRBV12-3/TRBV12-4	-	TGTGCCAGCACCTTAGGGGGGTTGGGCGAGCAGTACTTC	CASTLGGLGEQYF
many	TRBJ2-1	TRBV21-1	-	TGTGCCAGCAAGCGGATAAAGAACAATGAGCAGTTCTTC	CASKRIKNNEQFF
many	TRBJ2-1	TRBV2	TRBD2	TGTGCCAGCAGGGGGACTAGCGGGGGAAGCTCCTACAATGAGCAGTTCTTC	CASRGTSGGSSYNEQFF
many	TRBJ1-1	TRBV27	TRBD1	TGTGCCAGCAGTCAGACAGGGGGGAACACTGAAGCTTTCTTT	CASSQTGGNTEAFF
many	TRBJ2-1	TRBV25-1	TRBD2	TGTGCCAGCAGTGCGCCCAAACAAACTAGCGGGAGTTTAAGGTACAATGAGCAGTTCTTC	CASSAPKQTSGSLRYNEQFF
many	TRBJ2-7	TRBV5-4	-	TGTGCCAGCAGCTTGGCCCTGGGGGAAATTCTGGGGCGGTCCTACGAGCAGTACTTC	CASSLALGEILGRSYEQYF
few	TRBJ2-5	TRBV29-1	-	TGCAGCGTCTGGACTGGGGAAGAGACCCAGTACTTC	CSVWTGEETQYF